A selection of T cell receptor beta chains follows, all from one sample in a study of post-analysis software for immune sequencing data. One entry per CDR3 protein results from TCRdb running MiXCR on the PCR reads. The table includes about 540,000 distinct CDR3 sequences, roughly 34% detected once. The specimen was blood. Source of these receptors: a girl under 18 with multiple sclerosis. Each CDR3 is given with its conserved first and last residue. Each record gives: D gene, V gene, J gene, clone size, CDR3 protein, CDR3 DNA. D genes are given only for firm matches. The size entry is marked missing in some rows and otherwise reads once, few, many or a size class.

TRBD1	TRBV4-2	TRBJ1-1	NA	CASSPTTGWDTEAFF	TGTGCCAGCAGCCCGACGACAGGGTGGGACACTGAAGCTTTCTTT
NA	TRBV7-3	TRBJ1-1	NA	CASSPNMNTEAFF	TGTGCCAGCAGCCCGAACATGAACACTGAAGCTTTCTTT
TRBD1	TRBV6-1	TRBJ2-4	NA	CASSERTGNIQYF	TGTGCCAGCAGTGAACGGACAGGAAACATTCAGTACTTC
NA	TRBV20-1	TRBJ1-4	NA	CSARDAGRNEKLFF	TGCAGTGCTAGAGACGCAGGGCGTAATGAAAAACTGTTTTTT
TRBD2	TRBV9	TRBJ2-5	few	CASSKDSPGGAQYF	TGTGCCAGCAGCAAAGACAGTCCTGGGGGGGCCCAGTACTTC
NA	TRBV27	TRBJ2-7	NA	CASSSAAVTSYEQYF	TGTGCCAGCAGTAGCGCAGCGGTCACATCCTACGAGCAGTACTTC
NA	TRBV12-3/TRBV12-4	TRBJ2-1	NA	CASRLRQTLTYNEQFF	TGTGCCAGCAGACTAAGACAGACACTGACCTACAATGAGCAGTTCTTC
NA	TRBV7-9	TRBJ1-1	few	CASSLHEGYHIEAFF	TGTGCCAGCAGCTTACATGAAGGGTACCATATTGAAGCTTTCTTT
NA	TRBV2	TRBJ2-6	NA	CASSSNPSGHLRSGANVLTF	TGTGCCAGCAGTTCCAATCCCTCGGGACACCTCAGATCTGGGGCCAACGTCCTGACTTTC
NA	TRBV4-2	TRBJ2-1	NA	CASSPGGTSTYEQFF	TGTGCCAGCAGCCCAGGGGGGACTAGTACATATGAGCAGTTCTTC
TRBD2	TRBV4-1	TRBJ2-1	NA	CASSPAGGGAYNEQFF	TGCGCCAGCAGCCCCGCGGGAGGGGGGGCCTACAATGAGCAGTTCTTC
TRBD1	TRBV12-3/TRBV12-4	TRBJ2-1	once	CASSWTGTVDEQFF	TGTGCCAGCAGCTGGACAGGGACGGTGGATGAGCAGTTCTTC
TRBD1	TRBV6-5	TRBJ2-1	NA	CASSSLLGTGVGEQFF	TGTGCCAGCAGTTCTCTTCTCGGGACAGGGGTCGGGGAGCAGTTCTTC
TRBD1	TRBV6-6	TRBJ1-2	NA	CASSYSRTGRDYGYTF	TGTGCCAGCAGTTACTCGAGGACAGGGCGGGACTATGGCTACACCTTC
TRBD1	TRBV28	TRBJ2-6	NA	CASSSLTGLGANVLTF	TGTGCCAGCAGTTCGTTGACAGGGTTGGGGGCCAACGTCCTGACTTTC
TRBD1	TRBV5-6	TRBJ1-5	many	CASSFTGGYSNQPQHF	TGTGCCAGCAGCTTTACAGGGGGATATAGCAATCAGCCCCAGCATTTT
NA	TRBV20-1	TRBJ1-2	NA	CSARDLWGANYGYTF	TGCAGTGCTAGAGATCTCTGGGGAGCTAACTATGGCTACACCTTC
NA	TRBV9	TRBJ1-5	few	CASSVDRNDQPQHF	TGTGCCAGCAGCGTCGACAGGAATGACCAGCCCCAGCATTTT
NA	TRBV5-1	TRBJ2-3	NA	CASSLRGLTTDTQYF	TGCGCCAGCAGCTTGCGGGGGCTCACCACAGATACGCAGTATTTT
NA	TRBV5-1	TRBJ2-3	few	CASSWYGLGDTQYF	TGCGCCAGCAGCTGGTATGGGTTGGGCGATACGCAGTATTTT
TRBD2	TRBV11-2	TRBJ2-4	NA	CASSLGSASGGFIQYF	TGTGCCAGCAGCTTAGGATCGGCTAGCGGGGGGTTCATTCAGTACTTC
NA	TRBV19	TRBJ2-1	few	CASSMAVVAAGNEQFF	TGTGCCAGTAGTATGGCCGTGGTGGCGGCGGGCAATGAGCAGTTCTTC
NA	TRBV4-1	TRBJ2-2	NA	CASSQAAGNTGELFF	TGCGCCAGCAGCCAAGCGGCGGGGAACACCGGGGAGCTGTTTTTT
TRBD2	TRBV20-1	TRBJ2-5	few	CRVAGQETQYF	TGTCGGGTAGCGGGACAAGAGACCCAGTACTTC
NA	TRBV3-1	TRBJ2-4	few	CASSLWVAKNIQYF	TGTGCCAGCAGCCTTTGGGTAGCCAAAAACATTCAGTACTTC
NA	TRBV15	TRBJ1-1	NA	CATSRENWGSRTEAFF	TGTGCCACCAGCAGAGAAAACTGGGGTTCCCGCACTGAAGCTTTCTTT
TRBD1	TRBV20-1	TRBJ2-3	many	CSARDGQDSTDTQYF	TGCAGTGCTAGAGATGGACAGGATTCGACAGATACGCAGTATTTT
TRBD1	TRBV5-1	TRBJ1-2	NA	CASSIHDRVSGYGYTF	TGCGCCAGCAGCATCCACGACAGGGTTAGTGGATATGGCTACACCTTC
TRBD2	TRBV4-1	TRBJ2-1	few	CASSQDMGAGGYINEQFF	TGCGCCAGCAGCCAAGATATGGGAGCGGGGGGCTATATCAATGAGCAGTTCTTC
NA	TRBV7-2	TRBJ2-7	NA	CASSLESSGSYEQYF	TGTGCCAGCAGCTTAGAAAGTAGCGGAAGCTACGAGCAGTACTTC
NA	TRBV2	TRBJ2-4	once	CASRTNHFFF	TGTGCCAGCAGGACAAACCACTTCTTCTTC
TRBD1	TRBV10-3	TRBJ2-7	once	CAISGEDRGPYGQYF	TGTGCCATCAGTGGGGAGGACAGGGGACCCTACGGGCAGTACTTC
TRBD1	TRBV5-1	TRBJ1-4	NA	CASSLGNRGRNEKLFF	TGCGCCAGCAGCTTGGGAAACAGGGGGCGGAATGAAAAACTGTTTTTT
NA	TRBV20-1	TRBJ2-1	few	CSAFPGTSANEQFF	TGCAGTGCTTTTCCCGGGACTTCTGCCAATGAGCAGTTCTTC
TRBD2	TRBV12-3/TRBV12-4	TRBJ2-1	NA	CASRGGTSGGRSSYNEQFF	TGTGCCAGCAGGGGCGGGACTAGCGGGGGCCGGAGCTCCTACAATGAGCAGTTCTTC
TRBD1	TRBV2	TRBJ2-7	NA	CASSELRDRATYEQYF	TGTGCCAGCAGTGAACTACGGGACAGGGCCACCTACGAGCAGTACTTC
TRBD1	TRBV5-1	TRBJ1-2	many	CASSLAGQGFYGYTF	TGCGCCAGCAGCCTTGCGGGACAGGGTTTCTATGGCTACACCTTC
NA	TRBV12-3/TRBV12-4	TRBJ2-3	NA	CASTFHGSTDAQYF	TGTGCCAGCACATTCCATGGTAGCACAGATGCGCAGTATTTT
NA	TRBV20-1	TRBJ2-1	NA	CSARLGEGVVGIEQFF	TGCAGTGCTAGGCTCGGGGAGGGGGTAGTGGGTATTGAGCAGTTCTTC
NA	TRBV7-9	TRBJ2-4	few	CASSPTVGAKNIQYF	TGTGCCAGCAGCCCCACCGTTGGGGCGAAAAACATTCAGTACTTC
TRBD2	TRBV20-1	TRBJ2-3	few	CSARLAGGRGVPDTQYF	TGCAGTGCTCGACTAGCGGGGGGGCGAGGAGTCCCAGATACGCAGTATTTT
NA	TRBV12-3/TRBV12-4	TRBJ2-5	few	CASSLGPRTQETQYF	TGTGCCAGCAGTTTAGGTCCTAGAACGCAAGAGACCCAGTACTTC
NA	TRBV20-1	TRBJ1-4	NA	CSAQYRPTNEKLFF	TGCAGTGCACAATACAGACCAACTAATGAAAAACTGTTTTTT
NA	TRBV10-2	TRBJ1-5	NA	CASSHTAIGGGSRGWQPQHF	TGCGCCAGCAGCCACACAGCAATCGGTGGGGGCTCCCGGGGTTGGCAGCCCCAGCATTTT
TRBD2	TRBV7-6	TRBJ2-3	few	CASSLAPSGGALLDTQYF	TGTGCCAGCAGCTTAGCGCCTAGCGGGGGGGCCCTTCTAGATACGCAGTATTTT
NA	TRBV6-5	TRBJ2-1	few	CASSYYLGSSYNEQFF	TGTGCCAGCAGTTACTATCTAGGCAGCTCCTACAATGAGCAGTTCTTC